Listed below are T cell receptor beta chains from one sample, sequenced in a study of cytomegalovirus exposure and HLA in healthy donors. Sequencing used immunoSEQ multiplex PCR; TCRdb keeps in-frame clones, though not all of them. This table has about 130,000 clones, roughly 84% appearing once. Material for sequencing was PBMCs. The receptors originated from a boy between 10 and 17 years old in good health and CMV-seronegative. CDR3s include the opening cysteine and the closing phenylalanine or tryptophan. The order of the fields is clone size, D gene, V gene, J gene, CDR3 DNA, CDR3 protein. D genes are given only for firm matches. Expanded clones are given a class, and other clones once, few, many or no size at all.

>-|-|TRBV4-1|TRBJ2-5
TGCGCCAGCAGCCAAGATTCGACAGTGCAAGAGACCCAGTACTTC
CASSQDSTVQETQYF
>-|TRBD1|TRBV7-2|TRBJ2-7
TGTGCCAGCTCCCAGGGGGCGCACTATGGATCCTACGAGCAGTACTTC
CASSQGAHYGSYEQYF
>-|TRBD1|TRBV7-3|TRBJ2-7
TGTGCCAGCAGCGAAGGACAGGCCCCTGGCTACGAGCAGTACTTC
CASSEGQAPGYEQYF
>few|-|TRBV5-4|TRBJ1-1
TGTGCCAGCAGCTGGGGGCCGGATACTGAAGCTTTCTTT
CASSWGPDTEAFF
>-|-|TRBV27|TRBJ2-6
TGTGCCAGCAGTCCAGGGACTGGGGCCAACGTCCTGACTTTC
CASSPGTGANVLTF
>-|TRBD1|TRBV10-3|TRBJ1-1
TGTGCCATCAGTACAGGGGCTGGAAACACTGAAGCTTTCTTT
CAISTGAGNTEAFF
>-|-|TRBV19|TRBJ1-2
TGTGCCAGTAACACCATGCCGGGCTATGGCTACACCTTC
CASNTMPGYGYTF
>-|-|TRBV19|TRBJ2-7
TGTGCCAGTACCGACAGCGCCTACGAGCAGTACTTC
CASTDSAYEQYF
>-|-|TRBV9|TRBJ2-2
TGTGCCAGCAGCGTAGCTGGTGCGGGTTTCACCGGGGAGCTGTTTTTT
CASSVAGAGFTGELFF
>-|TRBD2|TRBV7-2|TRBJ2-5
TGTGCCAGCAGCTTATTAGCGGGGGTACTCCAAGAGACCCAGTACTTC
CASSLLAGVLQETQYF
>-|TRBD1|TRBV5-1|TRBJ2-2
TGCGCCAGCAGGCCAAGGGACAGGGGATACAGGGAGCTGTTTTTT
CASRPRDRGYRELFF
>-|-|TRBV7-2|TRBJ2-7
TGTGCCAGCAGCTTACAGGAGGGCTACGAGCAGTACTTC
CASSLQEGYEQYF
>-|-|TRBV30|TRBJ1-3
TGTGCCTCTCGAGGGAGATCTGGAAACACCATATATTTT
CASRGRSGNTIYF
>-|TRBD1|TRBV19|TRBJ1-1
TGTGCCAGTAGGTTCCAGGGGGCGCCCACTGAAGCTTTCTTT
CASRFQGAPTEAFF
>-|TRBD1|TRBV5-6|TRBJ2-5
TGTGCCAGCAGCTTGCTTGACAGGGCGGAGACCCAGTACTTC
CASSLLDRAETQYF
>-|-|TRBV2|TRBJ1-1
TGTGCCAGCAGCGTGGTGCGTGAAGCTTTCTTT
CASSVVREAFF
>-|TRBD2|TRBV7-3|TRBJ2-5
TGTGCCAGCAGCACCCTAGCGGGGGTTGGAGAGACCCAGTACTTC
CASSTLAGVGETQYF
>-|-|TRBV30|TRBJ2-7
TGTGCCTGGAGCTTGCAGGGGAACGAGCAGTACTTC
CAWSLQGNEQYF
>once|TRBD1|TRBV18|TRBJ2-2
TGTGCCAGCTCACCACTACAGGGGAGCACCGGGGAGCTGTTTTTT
CASSPLQGSTGELFF
>-|TRBD1|TRBV27|TRBJ2-7
TGTGCCAGCATAGGGCAGGGGGCAGTCTACGAGCAGTACTTC
CASIGQGAVYEQYF
>-|-|TRBV14|TRBJ2-7
TGTGCCAGCAGCCAAGATCCGCACAGTGTGGGCGAGCAGTACTTC
CASSQDPHSVGEQYF
>-|TRBD1|TRBV6-5|TRBJ1-1
TGTGCCAGCAGTAGCTACAGGGGGAAGAACACTGAAGCTTTCTTT
CASSSYRGKNTEAFF
>-|-|TRBV27|TRBJ1-1
TGTGCCAGCAGTTTTAGTAGTAACACTGAAGCTTTCTTT
CASSFSSNTEAFF
>-|TRBD2|TRBV5-1|TRBJ2-1
TGCGCCAGCAGCTCGCTAGCGGGATCCAATGAGCAGTTCTTC
CASSSLAGSNEQFF
>few|TRBD1|TRBV4-1|TRBJ2-7
TGCGCCAGCAGCCACCCGGGACAGGGAACACACGAGCAGTACTTC
CASSHPGQGTHEQYF
>once|-|TRBV7-9|TRBJ1-1
TGTGCCAGCAGCAATAACGACAGCCCTATGAACACTGAAGCTTTCTTT
CASSNNDSPMNTEAFF
>-|-|TRBV30|TRBJ1-2
TGTGCCTGGAGTGGGGGGCGGCTCGATGGCTACACCTTC
CAWSGGRLDGYTF
>-|TRBD2|TRBV18|TRBJ2-1
TGTGCCAGCTCACCCGTAGCTAGCGGGAGCTACAATGAGCAGTTCTTC
CASSPVASGSYNEQFF
>-|-|TRBV12-5|TRBJ2-1
TGTGCTAGTTTCTCGGTCGATTACTCCTACAATGAGCAGTTCTTC
CASFSVDYSYNEQFF
>-|TRBD1|TRBV19|TRBJ2-2
TGTGCCAGTAGTAGAGACAGGGTGAACACCGGGGAGCTGTTTTTT
CASSRDRVNTGELFF
>-|-|TRBV27|TRBJ1-1
TGTGCCAGCAGTTCGCAGGTTATGGACACTGAAGCTTTCTTT
CASSSQVMDTEAFF
>-|TRBD1|TRBV2|TRBJ1-4
TGTGCCAGCAGACAGGGGTTCATGGAAAAACTGTTTTTT
CASRQGFMEKLFF
>-|TRBD1|TRBV29-1|TRBJ1-2
TGCAGCTCTCAGGGACAGGGAAGAGGCTACACCTTC
CSSQGQGRGYTF
>-|-|TRBV5-4|TRBJ2-7
TGTGCCAGCAGCTATACCGGGGCCTACGAGCAGTACTTC
CASSYTGAYEQYF
>-|-|TRBV9|TRBJ2-1
TGTGCCAGCAGCGGACTACAGGGAAGTCCCCAATTAGAGCAGTTCTTC
CASSGLQGSPQLEQFF
>-|-|TRBV7-9|TRBJ1-1
TGTGCCAGCAGCTTATCCGGGGGGGGGCACACTGAAGCTTTCTTT
CASSLSGGGHTEAFF
>once|TRBD1|TRBV29-1|TRBJ1-1
TGCAGCGTTGTGGGAGCCCCGGGACAGGGTGGGACGACTGAAGCTTTCTTT
CSVVGAPGQGGTTEAFF
>-|TRBD2|TRBV2|TRBJ2-7
TGTGCCAGCAGTACCCCGGGACTAGCGGTATCCTACGAGCAGTACTTC
CASSTPGLAVSYEQYF
>-|-|TRBV5-6|TRBJ1-1
TGTGCCAGCAGCGGTCGGGGGGGCTTAGCTTTCTTT
CASSGRGGLAFF
>-|TRBD2|TRBV6-5|TRBJ2-7
TGTGCCAGCAGCCGTACTAGCGGGGGCTCCTACGAGCAGTACTTC
CASSRTSGGSYEQYF
>-|TRBD2|TRBV5-1|TRBJ2-5
TGCGCCAGCAGCGGAAGCGGGGGGGCCCAAGAGACCCAGTACTTC
CASSGSGGAQETQYF
>-|TRBD2|TRBV7-9|TRBJ2-3
TGTGCCAGCAGCCCCAGACTAGCGGGAGTACTCACAGATACGCAGTATTTT
CASSPRLAGVLTDTQYF
>-|-|TRBV7-2|TRBJ1-5
TGTGCCAGCAGCTTAAGTGGCCAGGGAAGCCAGCCCCAGCATTTT
CASSLSGQGSQPQHF
>-|-|TRBV7-8|TRBJ1-4
TGTGCCAGCAGCGAGCGGGAGGGGCACTCGAATGAAAAACTGTTTTTT
CASSEREGHSNEKLFF
>-|-|TRBV7-8|TRBJ2-4
TGTGCCAGCAGCTTACGGTCTACAGGCCCTAAAAACATTCAGTACTTC
CASSLRSTGPKNIQYF
>few|TRBD1|TRBV6-1|TRBJ2-7
TGTGCCAGCAGTGAAGCCATAGGGGACAGGGGGCAAGAGCAGTACTTC
CASSEAIGDRGQEQYF
>-|TRBD1|TRBV7-9|TRBJ2-7
TGTGCCAGCAGCCCCCCGGGGGGGACAGGGGTATACGAGCAGTACTTC
CASSPPGGTGVYEQYF
>-|-|TRBV6-4|TRBJ2-1
TGTGCCAGCAGTGACTATTGGGACACACAAGTCCATGAGCAGTTCTTC
CASSDYWDTQVHEQFF
>-|TRBD1|TRBV5-1|TRBJ1-2
TGCGCCAGCAGCCCAGGGGGACAGTTTGGCTACACCTTC
CASSPGGQFGYTF
>-|-|TRBV9|TRBJ2-7
TGTGCCAGCAGCGTAGGGACAGACCCCTACGAGCAGTACTTC
CASSVGTDPYEQYF
>-|-|TRBV21-1|TRBJ1-4
TGTGCCAGCAGCAAAGTGAGAGGGACTAAGGAAAAACTGTTTTTT
CASSKVRGTKEKLFF
>-|-|TRBV6-1|TRBJ2-3
TGTGCCAGCAGTGCCTCCCGCCGGACACTCACAAGCACAGATACGCAGTATTTT
CASSASRRTLTSTDTQYF
>-|-|TRBV7-2|TRBJ1-2
TGTGCCAGCAGCTTAGTAGAAGTCCGGGGCTACACCTTC
CASSLVEVRGYTF
>-|-|TRBV4-3|TRBJ2-5
TGCGCCAGCAGCCAAGATGGGAATAGGCGGGGTCAAGAGACCCAGTACTTC
CASSQDGNRRGQETQYF
>-|TRBD1|TRBV7-8|TRBJ2-1
TGTGCCAGCAGCTTTCGGGACAGGGGGAACAATGAGCAGTTCTTC
CASSFRDRGNNEQFF
>-|-|TRBV28|TRBJ2-5
TGTGCCAGCAGGCCACGACAGGTCGTGGAGACCCAGTACTTC
CASRPRQVVETQYF
>-|-|TRBV5-6|TRBJ2-7
TGTGCCAGCAGCCCCGCCTACGAGCAGTACTTC
CASSPAYEQYF
>-|-|TRBV6-6|TRBJ2-1
TGTGCCAGCAGTTATGGCCGCTCCTACAATGAGCAGTTCTTC
CASSYGRSYNEQFF